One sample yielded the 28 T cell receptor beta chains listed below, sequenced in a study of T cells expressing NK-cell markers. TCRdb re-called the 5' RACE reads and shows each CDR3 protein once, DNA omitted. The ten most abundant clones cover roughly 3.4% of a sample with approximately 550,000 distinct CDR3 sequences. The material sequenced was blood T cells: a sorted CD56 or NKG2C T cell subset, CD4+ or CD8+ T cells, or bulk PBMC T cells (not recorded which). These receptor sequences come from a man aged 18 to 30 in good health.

CDR3 protein: CASTVAYNEQFF. The rearrangement links TRBV3-1 to TRBJ2-1. The CDR3 spans 12 residues. CDR1 and CDR2 from the germline V gene are LGHDT and YNNKEL (reference sequence).

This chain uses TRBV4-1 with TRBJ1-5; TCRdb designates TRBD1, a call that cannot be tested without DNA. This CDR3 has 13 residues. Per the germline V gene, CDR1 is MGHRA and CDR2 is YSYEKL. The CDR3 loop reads CASSPRKAQPQHF.

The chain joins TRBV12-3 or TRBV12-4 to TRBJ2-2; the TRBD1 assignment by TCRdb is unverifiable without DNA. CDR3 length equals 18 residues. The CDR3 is CASSFGGSGPINTGELFF.

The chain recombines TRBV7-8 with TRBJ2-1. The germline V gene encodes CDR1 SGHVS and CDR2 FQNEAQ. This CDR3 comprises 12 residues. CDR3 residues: CASSLGPREQFF.

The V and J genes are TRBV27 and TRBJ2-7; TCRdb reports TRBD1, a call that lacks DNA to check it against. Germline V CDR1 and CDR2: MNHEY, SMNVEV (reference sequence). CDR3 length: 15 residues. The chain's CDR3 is CASCPRQGANYEQYF.

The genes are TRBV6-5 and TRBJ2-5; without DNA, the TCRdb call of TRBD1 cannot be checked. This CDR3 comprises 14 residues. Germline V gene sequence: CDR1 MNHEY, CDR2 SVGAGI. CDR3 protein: CASGPGRGSGTQYF.

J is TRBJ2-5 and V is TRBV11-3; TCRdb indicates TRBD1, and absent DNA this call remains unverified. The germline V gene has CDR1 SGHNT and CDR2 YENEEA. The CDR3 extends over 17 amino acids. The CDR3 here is CASSLGGGTGDEETQYF.

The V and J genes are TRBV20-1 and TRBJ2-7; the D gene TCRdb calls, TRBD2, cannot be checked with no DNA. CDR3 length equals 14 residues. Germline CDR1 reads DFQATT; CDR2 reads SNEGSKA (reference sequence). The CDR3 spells CSARALAGAHEQYF.

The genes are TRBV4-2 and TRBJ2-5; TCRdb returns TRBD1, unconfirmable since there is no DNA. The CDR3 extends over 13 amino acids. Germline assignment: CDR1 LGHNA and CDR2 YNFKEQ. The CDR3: CASSQDRAETQYF.

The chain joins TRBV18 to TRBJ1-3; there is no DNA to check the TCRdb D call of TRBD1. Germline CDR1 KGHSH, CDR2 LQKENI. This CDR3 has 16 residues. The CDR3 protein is CASSPRGTGTGNTIYF.

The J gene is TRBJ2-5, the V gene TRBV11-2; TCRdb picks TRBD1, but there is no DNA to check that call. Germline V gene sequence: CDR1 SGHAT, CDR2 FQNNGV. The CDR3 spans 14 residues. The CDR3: CASSLAAPPETQYF.

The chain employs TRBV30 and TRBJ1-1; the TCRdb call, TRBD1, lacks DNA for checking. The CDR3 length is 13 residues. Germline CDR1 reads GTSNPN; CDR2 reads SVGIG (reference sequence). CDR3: CAWKLTGTAEAFF.

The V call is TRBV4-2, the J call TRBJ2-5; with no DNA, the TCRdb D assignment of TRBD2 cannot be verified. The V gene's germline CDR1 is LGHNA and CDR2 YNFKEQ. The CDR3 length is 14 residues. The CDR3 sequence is CASSHPAGRETQYF.

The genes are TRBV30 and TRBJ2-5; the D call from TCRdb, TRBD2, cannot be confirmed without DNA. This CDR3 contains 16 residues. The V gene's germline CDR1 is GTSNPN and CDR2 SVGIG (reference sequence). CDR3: CAWSSTTELVGVTQYF. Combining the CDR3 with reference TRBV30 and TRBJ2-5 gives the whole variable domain SQTIHQWPATLVQPVGSPLSLECTVEGTSNPNLYWYRQAAGRGLQLLFYSVGIGQISSEVPQNLSASRPQDRQFILSSKKLLLSDSGFYLCAWSSTTELVGVTQYFGPGTRLLVL.

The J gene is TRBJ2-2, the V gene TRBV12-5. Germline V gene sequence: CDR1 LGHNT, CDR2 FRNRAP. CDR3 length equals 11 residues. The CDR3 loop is CASVGTGELFF.

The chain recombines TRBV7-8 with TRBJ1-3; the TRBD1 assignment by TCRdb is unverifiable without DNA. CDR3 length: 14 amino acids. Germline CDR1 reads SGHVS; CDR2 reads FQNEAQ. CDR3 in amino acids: CASSALTGPNTIYF.

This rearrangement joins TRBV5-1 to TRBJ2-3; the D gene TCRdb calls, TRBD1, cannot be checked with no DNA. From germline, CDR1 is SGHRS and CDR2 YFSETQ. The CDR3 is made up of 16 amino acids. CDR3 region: CASSSFGRISTDTQYF. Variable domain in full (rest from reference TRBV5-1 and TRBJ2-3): KAGVTQTPRYLIKTRGQQVTLSCSPISGHRSVSWYQQTPGQGLQFLFEYFSETQRNKGNFPGRFSGRQFSNSRSEMNVSTLELGDSALYLCASSSFGRISTDTQYFGPGTRLTVL.

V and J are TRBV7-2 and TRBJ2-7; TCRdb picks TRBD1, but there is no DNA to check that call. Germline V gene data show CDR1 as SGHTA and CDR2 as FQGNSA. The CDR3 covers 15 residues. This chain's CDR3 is CASSQGGFSSYEQYF. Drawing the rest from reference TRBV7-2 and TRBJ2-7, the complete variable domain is GAGVSQSPSNKVTEKGKDVELRCDPISGHTALYWYRQSLGQGLEFLIYFQGNSAPDKSGLPSDRFSAERTGGSVSTLTIQRTQQEDSAVYLCASSQGGFSSYEQYFGPGTRLTVT.

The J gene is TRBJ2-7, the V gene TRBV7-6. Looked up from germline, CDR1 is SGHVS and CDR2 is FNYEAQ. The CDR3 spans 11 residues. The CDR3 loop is CASGNDNEQYF.

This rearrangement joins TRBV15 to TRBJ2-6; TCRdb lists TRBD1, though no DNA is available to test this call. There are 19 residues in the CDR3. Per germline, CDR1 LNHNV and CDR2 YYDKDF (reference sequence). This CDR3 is CATSRDWPGGASGANVLTF.

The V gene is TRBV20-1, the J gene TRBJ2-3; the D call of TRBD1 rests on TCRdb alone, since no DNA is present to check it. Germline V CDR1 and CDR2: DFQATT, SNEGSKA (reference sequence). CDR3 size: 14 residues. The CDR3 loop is CSAGGPVATDTQYF.

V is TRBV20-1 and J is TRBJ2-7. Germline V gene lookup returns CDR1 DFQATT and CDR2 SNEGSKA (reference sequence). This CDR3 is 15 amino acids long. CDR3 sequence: CSASDDSVSPHEQYF.

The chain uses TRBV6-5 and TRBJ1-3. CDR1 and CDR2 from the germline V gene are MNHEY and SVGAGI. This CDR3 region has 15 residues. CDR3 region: CASSYLQKSGNTIYF.

The CDR3 region is CASSFRGKPNTGELFF. The chain has TRBV11-2 and TRBJ2-2. This CDR3 contains 16 residues. Germline V lookup: CDR1 SGHAT, CDR2 FQNNGV.

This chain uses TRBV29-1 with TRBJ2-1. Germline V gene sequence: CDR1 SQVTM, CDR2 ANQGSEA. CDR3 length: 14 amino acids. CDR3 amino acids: CSVQGGSSYNEQFF.

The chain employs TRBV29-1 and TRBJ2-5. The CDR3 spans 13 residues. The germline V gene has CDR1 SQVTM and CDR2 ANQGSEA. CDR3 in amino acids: CSVVFWNEETQYF.

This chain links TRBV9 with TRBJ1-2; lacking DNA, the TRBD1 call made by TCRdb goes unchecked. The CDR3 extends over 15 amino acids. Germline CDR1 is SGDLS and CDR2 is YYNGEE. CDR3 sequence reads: CASSDPTDSNYGYTF.

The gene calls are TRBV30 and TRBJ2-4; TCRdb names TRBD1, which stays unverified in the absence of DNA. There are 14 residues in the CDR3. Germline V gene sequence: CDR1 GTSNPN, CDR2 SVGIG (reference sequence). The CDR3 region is CAWTRGEGKNIQYF.